This TCR beta chain was profiled in a study of T cell changes during pregnancy in multiple sclerosis. Clones were sequenced by immunoSEQ multiplex PCR, and TCRdb holds only the in-frame ones, with some missing. The sample carries some 74,000 clones, about nine tenths recorded once. Germline V gene lookup returns CDR1 SGHTA and CDR2 FQGNSA. Germline trimming cut 5 bases from V and 9 bases from J; bases unmatched to any gene: 8. This CDR3 region has 14 residues. V gene TRBV7-2 combines with J gene TRBJ2-5, with 11 bases identical to TRBD2. The sample consisted of peripheral blood, taken after pregnancy. The sequence derives from a female donor in good health, enrolled as a control in a pregnancy study. The CDR3 DNA reads as TGTGCCAGCAGCATTAGCGGGAGGGCCGAGGCCCAGTACTTC. Protein sequence: CASSISGRAEAQYF.